These T cell receptor beta chains were read from a single sample in a study of T cell repertoires in cytomegalovirus infection. A single record per CDR3 protein comes from TCRdb applying MiXCR to the reads. The sample has just over 150,000 distinct CDR3 sequences, less than 25% seen once. Sequencing input: PBMCs. These receptors were obtained from a human donor in good health (CMV status not recorded). Some clones in this sample may be carry-over from other donors' samples. The CDR3 runs from the conserved cysteine through the conserved F or W. D genes are given only for firm matches. Clone size is given for some rows only: seen once, a few or many times, or a class if the clone is expanded.

clone size: many
D gene: .
V gene: TRBV7-3
J gene: TRBJ1-1
CDR3 protein: CASERERNTEAFF
CDR3 DNA: TGTGCCAGTGAGCGGGAGAGGAACACTGAAGCTTTCTTT

clone size: many
D gene: .
V gene: TRBV12-3/TRBV12-4
J gene: TRBJ1-1
CDR3 protein: CASRGNGTTTEAFF
CDR3 DNA: TGTGCCAGCAGGGGAAACGGGACCACCACTGAAGCTTTCTTT

clone size: few
D gene: .
V gene: TRBV20-1
J gene: TRBJ1-5
CDR3 protein: CSARDGGGNQPQHF
CDR3 DNA: TGCAGTGCTAGAGATGGAGGGGGCAATCAGCCCCAGCATTTT

clone size: medium-sized
D gene: .
V gene: TRBV7-2
J gene: TRBJ2-5
CDR3 protein: CASSGMQETQYF
CDR3 DNA: TGTGCCAGCAGCGGGATGCAAGAGACCCAGTACTTC

clone size: few
D gene: TRBD1
V gene: TRBV7-9
J gene: TRBJ1-1
CDR3 protein: CASSLVSSRDSPTEAFF
CDR3 DNA: TGTGCCAGCAGCTTAGTTAGTTCCCGGGACAGTCCCACTGAAGCTTTCTTT

clone size: few
D gene: .
V gene: TRBV15
J gene: TRBJ2-3
CDR3 protein: CATSSVGVGDTQYF
CDR3 DNA: TGTGCCACCAGCAGTGTTGGAGTGGGCGATACGCAGTATTTT

clone size: .
D gene: TRBD1
V gene: TRBV20-1
J gene: TRBJ2-7
CDR3 protein: CSAPADRSIYEQYF
CDR3 DNA: TGCAGTGCCCCCGCGGACAGGAGCATCTACGAGCAGTACTTC

clone size: few
D gene: .
V gene: TRBV6-2/TRBV6-3
J gene: TRBJ2-3
CDR3 protein: CASSKGAAETRDTQYF
CDR3 DNA: TGTGCCAGCAGTAAAGGGGCTGCGGAGACTAGGGATACGCAGTATTTT

clone size: .
D gene: TRBD1
V gene: TRBV28
J gene: TRBJ2-3
CDR3 protein: CASSLGMGDREFADTQYF
CDR3 DNA: TGTGCCAGCAGTTTAGGAATGGGGGACAGGGAATTTGCAGATACGCAGTATTTT

clone size: .
D gene: TRBD1
V gene: TRBV28
J gene: TRBJ1-2
CDR3 protein: CASRTPSGTVYGYTF
CDR3 DNA: TGTGCCAGCAGAACTCCCTCCGGGACAGTCTATGGCTACACCTTC

clone size: many
D gene: TRBD1
V gene: TRBV7-2
J gene: TRBJ1-2
CDR3 protein: CASSLVRGNYGYTF
CDR3 DNA: TGTGCCAGCAGCTTAGTCAGGGGGAATTATGGCTACACCTTC

clone size: .
D gene: .
V gene: TRBV20-1
J gene: TRBJ2-7
CDR3 protein: CSARAEDRRLEQYF
CDR3 DNA: TGCAGTGCTAGAGCGGAGGACAGACGGCTCGAGCAGTACTTC

clone size: .
D gene: TRBD2
V gene: TRBV28
J gene: TRBJ2-7
CDR3 protein: CASSMSGRGYEQYF
CDR3 DNA: TGTGCCAGCAGTATGAGCGGGAGAGGTTACGAGCAGTACTTC

clone size: .
D gene: .
V gene: TRBV30
J gene: TRBJ1-3
CDR3 protein: CAWKPSGNTIYF
CDR3 DNA: TGTGCCTGGAAACCCTCTGGAAACACCATATATTTT

clone size: .
D gene: .
V gene: TRBV6-2/TRBV6-3
J gene: TRBJ1-3
CDR3 protein: CASSSAGVDGNTIYF
CDR3 DNA: TGTGCCAGCAGTTCGGCGGGGGTGGACGGAAACACCATATATTTT

clone size: many
D gene: .
V gene: TRBV7-2
J gene: TRBJ1-4
CDR3 protein: CASSLKVSATNEKLFF
CDR3 DNA: TGTGCCAGCAGCTTAAAAGTCTCAGCAACTAATGAAAAACTGTTTTTT

clone size: once
D gene: TRBD2
V gene: TRBV19
J gene: TRBJ2-7
CDR3 protein: CASSKAGAVSYEQYF
CDR3 DNA: TGTGCCAGTAGTAAAGCGGGAGCAGTCTCCTACGAGCAGTACTTC

clone size: .
D gene: .
V gene: TRBV12-5
J gene: TRBJ2-2
CDR3 protein: CASGLGGRNTGELFF
CDR3 DNA: TGTGCTAGTGGTTTGGGGGGCCGAAACACCGGGGAGCTGTTTTTT

clone size: many
D gene: .
V gene: TRBV7-2
J gene: TRBJ2-5
CDR3 protein: CASSYVETQYF
CDR3 DNA: TGTGCCAGCAGCTATGTTGAGACCCAGTACTTC

clone size: .
D gene: .
V gene: TRBV4-3
J gene: TRBJ2-1
CDR3 protein: CASSQGGGLEEEFF
CDR3 DNA: TGCGCCAGCAGCCAAGGAGGGGGACTCGAGGAGGAGTTCTTC

clone size: .
D gene: .
V gene: TRBV28
J gene: TRBJ2-3
CDR3 protein: CASSPIQQRIPADTQYF
CDR3 DNA: TGTGCCAGCAGTCCGATCCAACAGAGGATCCCGGCAGATACGCAGTATTTT

clone size: many
D gene: .
V gene: TRBV7-8
J gene: TRBJ2-7
CDR3 protein: CASSPGQASYEQYF
CDR3 DNA: TGTGCCAGCAGCCCCGGCCAGGCCTCCTACGAGCAGTACTTC

clone size: many
D gene: .
V gene: TRBV7-2
J gene: TRBJ2-6
CDR3 protein: CASSFVLSGANVLTF
CDR3 DNA: TGTGCCAGCAGCTTCGTCCTCTCTGGGGCCAACGTCCTGACTTTC

clone size: many
D gene: TRBD2
V gene: TRBV7-2
J gene: TRBJ2-1
CDR3 protein: CASSPSGGLYNEQFF
CDR3 DNA: TGTGCCAGCAGCCCTAGCGGGGGGCTTTACAATGAGCAGTTCTTC

clone size: many
D gene: TRBD1
V gene: TRBV7-2
J gene: TRBJ2-5
CDR3 protein: CASSLGQGEAQYF
CDR3 DNA: TGTGCCAGCAGCTTGGGACAGGGGGAGGCCCAGTACTTC

clone size: few
D gene: TRBD1
V gene: TRBV12-3/TRBV12-4
J gene: TRBJ1-1
CDR3 protein: CASSFRQGAEAFF
CDR3 DNA: TGTGCCAGCAGTTTTCGACAGGGCGCTGAAGCTTTCTTT

clone size: few
D gene: TRBD1
V gene: TRBV15
J gene: TRBJ2-1
CDR3 protein: CATSRDQGRGWEQFF
CDR3 DNA: TGTGCCACCAGCAGAGATCAAGGCAGGGGGTGGGAGCAGTTCTTC

clone size: few
D gene: .
V gene: TRBV20-1
J gene: TRBJ2-5
CDR3 protein: CSAEQRPRETQYF
CDR3 DNA: TGCAGTGCGGAACAGCGGCCCCGGGAGACCCAGTACTTC

clone size: .
D gene: .
V gene: TRBV30
J gene: TRBJ2-1
CDR3 protein: CAWSVGDTDNEQFF
CDR3 DNA: TGTGCCTGGAGTGTTGGGGACACTGACAATGAGCAGTTCTTC

clone size: .
D gene: .
V gene: TRBV5-6
J gene: TRBJ2-7
CDR3 protein: CASSLASRLEQYF
CDR3 DNA: TGTGCCAGCAGCTTGGCCTCGCGACTCGAGCAGTACTTC

clone size: few
D gene: .
V gene: TRBV6-2/TRBV6-3
J gene: TRBJ2-2
CDR3 protein: CASSFSATQGIFGTGELFF
CDR3 DNA: TGTGCCAGCAGTTTCAGCGCCACGCAGGGGATATTCGGGACCGGGGAGCTGTTTTTT

clone size: .
D gene: TRBD2
V gene: TRBV7-6
J gene: TRBJ2-1
CDR3 protein: CASSLSGGKYNEQFF
CDR3 DNA: TGTGCCAGCAGCCTGAGCGGGGGGAAATACAATGAGCAGTTCTTC

clone size: .
D gene: .
V gene: TRBV5-5
J gene: TRBJ2-1
CDR3 protein: CASSLPASSNEQFF
CDR3 DNA: TGTGCCAGCAGCTTGCCGGCGAGTTCGAATGAGCAGTTCTTC

clone size: few
D gene: TRBD1
V gene: TRBV4-1
J gene: TRBJ1-2
CDR3 protein: CASSQERDRPYGYTF
CDR3 DNA: TGCGCCAGCAGCCAAGAACGGGACAGACCCTATGGCTACACCTTC

clone size: many
D gene: TRBD1
V gene: TRBV12-3/TRBV12-4
J gene: TRBJ1-2
CDR3 protein: CASTRRGQGNGYTF
CDR3 DNA: TGTGCCAGCACCCGTAGGGGACAGGGAAACGGCTACACCTTC

clone size: .
D gene: TRBD1
V gene: TRBV2
J gene: TRBJ1-3
CDR3 protein: CASIRDRTAGNTIYF
CDR3 DNA: TGTGCCAGCATTCGGGACAGGACGGCTGGAAACACCATATATTTT

clone size: few
D gene: .
V gene: TRBV20-1
J gene: TRBJ1-5
CDR3 protein: CSASSGSTGQPQHF
CDR3 DNA: TGCAGTGCCTCCTCCGGAAGCACAGGGCAGCCCCAGCATTTT

clone size: few
D gene: .
V gene: TRBV6-2/TRBV6-3
J gene: TRBJ2-5
CDR3 protein: CASSDSQETQYF
CDR3 DNA: TGTGCCAGCAGTGACAGCCAAGAGACCCAGTACTTC

clone size: .
D gene: .
V gene: TRBV3-1
J gene: TRBJ1-1
CDR3 protein: CASSESGAGPSTEAFF
CDR3 DNA: TGTGCCAGCAGCGAATCAGGGGCTGGGCCCTCCACTGAAGCTTTCTTT

clone size: .
D gene: .
V gene: TRBV12-3/TRBV12-4
J gene: TRBJ1-2
CDR3 protein: CASSSQRVGRGGYGYTF
CDR3 DNA: TGTGCCAGCAGTTCCCAGCGGGTCGGGAGGGGTGGATATGGCTACACCTTC

clone size: .
D gene: .
V gene: TRBV19
J gene: TRBJ2-1
CDR3 protein: CASEGVSNEQFF
CDR3 DNA: TGTGCCTCAGAGGGAGTAAGCAATGAGCAGTTCTTC

clone size: many
D gene: TRBD1
V gene: TRBV7-9
J gene: TRBJ1-1
CDR3 protein: CASSMGPGLPGGEAFF
CDR3 DNA: TGTGCCAGCAGCATGGGACCGGGCCTCCCAGGGGGAGAAGCTTTCTTT

clone size: many
D gene: .
V gene: TRBV7-3
J gene: TRBJ2-2
CDR3 protein: CASSSRDHYTGELFF
CDR3 DNA: TGTGCCAGCAGCTCCCGGGACCACTACACCGGGGAGCTGTTTTTT

clone size: few
D gene: .
V gene: TRBV11-2
J gene: TRBJ2-7
CDR3 protein: CASSLGPDEQYF
CDR3 DNA: TGTGCCAGCAGCTTAGGCCCAGACGAGCAGTACTTC

clone size: .
D gene: TRBD1
V gene: TRBV19
J gene: TRBJ2-7
CDR3 protein: CASKTTGGYEQYF
CDR3 DNA: TGTGCCAGCAAGACGACAGGGGGCTACGAGCAGTACTTC

clone size: few
D gene: .
V gene: TRBV7-9
J gene: TRBJ2-5
CDR3 protein: CASSAWDVAETQYF
CDR3 DNA: TGTGCCAGCAGTGCCTGGGACGTCGCAGAGACCCAGTACTTC

clone size: .
D gene: .
V gene: TRBV29-1
J gene: TRBJ2-1
CDR3 protein: CSVEESRSYNEQFF
CDR3 DNA: TGCAGCGTTGAAGAGTCCAGATCCTACAATGAGCAGTTCTTC